The clone carrying this T cell receptor (beta chain) appeared a single time. The data stem from a study of tumor-infiltrating lymphocytes in oesophageal squamous cell carcinoma. TCRdb re-called the PCR reads through MiXCR, storing one row per CDR3 protein. The data hold 15,000 to 20,000 distinct CDR3 sequences, with more than 40% observed a single time. V shed 5 bases, J shed 9 bases, and the junction held 8 bases outside the gene matches. Germline CDR1 and CDR2: SGHTA and FQGNSA. The length of the CDR3 is 14 residues. The sequence was obtained from a male donor with esophageal squamous cell carcinoma. This chain connects TRBV7-2 to TRBJ2-2, with 8 bases matching TRBD2. The sample consisted of normal esophageal tissue next to the tumor. In DNA, the CDR3 is TGTGCCAGCAGCCCGGGACTAGGAGGGAGGGAGCTGTTTTTT. Encoded protein: CASSPGLGGRELFF. The full variable domain, rest sourced from reference TRBV7-2 and TRBJ2-2, is GAGVSQSPSNKVTEKGKDVELRCDPISGHTALYWYRQSLGQGLEFLIYFQGNSAPDKSGLPSDRFSAERTGGSVSTLTIQRTQQEDSAVYLCASSPGLGGRELFFGEGSRLTVL.